One T cell receptor (beta chain) is described in this entry. This entry is derived from a study of blood T cell repertoires in COVID-19. On the study more broadly: Donors in the United States, Italy and Spain gave samples during acute or convalescent COVID-19. The analysed material was cDNA or gDNA that came from T cells, B-cell-depleted T cells, or PBMCs.

This CDR3 is built from 13 residues. V lost 3 bases, J lost 0 bases, and 5 bases lay in between. Germline V lookup: CDR1 SGHNT, CDR2 YYREEE (reference sequence). Original methodology: Nucleated cell counts were estimated from reference gene primer amplification. The repertoire was sequenced with immunoSEQ multiplex PCR; TCRdb's copy has only in-frame clones and lacks some. Clone size and V and J calls were adopted from that table, with D and trimming inferred from the DNA. The data show about 130,000 clones, roughly 79% seen once. This sequence originates from a man of 80 years or more with acute or convalescent COVID-19. Sequences were obtained from peripheral blood. The genes are TRBV5-4 and TRBJ2-3, with D unclear. CDR3 coding DNA: TGTGCCAGCAGCTCCCCTAGCACAGATACGCAGTATTTT. Its translation is CASSSPSTDTQYF.